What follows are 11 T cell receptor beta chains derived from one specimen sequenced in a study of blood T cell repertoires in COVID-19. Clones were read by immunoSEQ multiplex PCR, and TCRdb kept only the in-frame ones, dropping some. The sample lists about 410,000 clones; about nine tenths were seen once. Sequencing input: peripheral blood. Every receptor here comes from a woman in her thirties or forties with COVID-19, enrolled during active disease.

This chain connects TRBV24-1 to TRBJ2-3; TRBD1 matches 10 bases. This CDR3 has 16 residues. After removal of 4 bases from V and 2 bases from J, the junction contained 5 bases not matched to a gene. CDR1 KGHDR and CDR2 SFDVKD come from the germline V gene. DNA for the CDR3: TGTGCCACCAGTGACTCCGGGACAGGGGACACAGATACGCAGTATTTT. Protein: CATSDSGTGDTDTQYF.

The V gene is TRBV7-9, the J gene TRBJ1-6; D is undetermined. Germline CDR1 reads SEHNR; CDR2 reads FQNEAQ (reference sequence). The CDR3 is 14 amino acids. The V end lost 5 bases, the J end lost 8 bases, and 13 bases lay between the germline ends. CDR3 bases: TGTGCCAGCAGCAGCCGGGGTGGCCATTCACCCCTCCACTTT. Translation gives CASSSRGGHSPLHF.

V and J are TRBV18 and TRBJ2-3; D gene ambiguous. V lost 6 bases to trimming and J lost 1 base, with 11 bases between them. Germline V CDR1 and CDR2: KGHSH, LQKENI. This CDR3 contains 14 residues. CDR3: CASSYQERTDTQYF. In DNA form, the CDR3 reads TGTGCCAGCTCGTATCAGGAACGCACAGATACGCAGTATTTT.

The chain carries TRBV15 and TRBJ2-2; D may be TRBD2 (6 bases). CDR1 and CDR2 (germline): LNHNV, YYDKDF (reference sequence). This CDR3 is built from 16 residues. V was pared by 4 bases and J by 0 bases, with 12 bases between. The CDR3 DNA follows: TGTGCCACCAGCACCCGGGGGAATCCGAACACCGGGGAGCTGTTTTTT. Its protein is CATSTRGNPNTGELFF.

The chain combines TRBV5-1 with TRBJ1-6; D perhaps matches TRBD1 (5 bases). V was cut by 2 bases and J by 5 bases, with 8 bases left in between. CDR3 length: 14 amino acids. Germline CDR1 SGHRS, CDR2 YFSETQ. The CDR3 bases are TGCGCCAGCAGCTTAAAAGGGGATAATTCACCCCTCCACTTT. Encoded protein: CASSLKGDNSPLHF.

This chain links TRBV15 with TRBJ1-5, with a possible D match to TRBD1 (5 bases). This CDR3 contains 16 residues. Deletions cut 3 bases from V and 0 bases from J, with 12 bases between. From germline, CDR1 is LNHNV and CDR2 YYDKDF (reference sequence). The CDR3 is CATSSDRPYSNQPQHF. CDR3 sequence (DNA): TGTGCCACCAGCAGTGACAGACCTTATAGCAATCAGCCCCAGCATTTT.

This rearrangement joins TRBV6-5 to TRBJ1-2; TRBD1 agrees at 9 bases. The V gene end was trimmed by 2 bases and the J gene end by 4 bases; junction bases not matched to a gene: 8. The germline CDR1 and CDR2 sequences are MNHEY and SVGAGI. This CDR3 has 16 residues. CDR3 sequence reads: CASSYEDRGALYGYTF. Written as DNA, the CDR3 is TGTGCCAGCAGTTACGAGGACAGGGGAGCCCTCTATGGCTACACCTTC.

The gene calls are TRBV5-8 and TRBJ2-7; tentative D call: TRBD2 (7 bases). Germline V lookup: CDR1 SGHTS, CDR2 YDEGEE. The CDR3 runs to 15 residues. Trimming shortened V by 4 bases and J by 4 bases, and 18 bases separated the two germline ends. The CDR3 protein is CASSRGGTGLYEQYF. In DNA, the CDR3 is TGTGCCAGCAGCAGGGGGGGGACCGGGCTTTACGAGCAGTACTTC. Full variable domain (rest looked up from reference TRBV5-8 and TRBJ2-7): EAGVTQSPTHLIKTRGQQATLRCSPISGHTSVYWYQQALGLGLQFLLWYDEGEERNRGNFPPRFSGRQFPNYSSELNVNALELEDSALYLCASSRGGTGLYEQYFGPGTRLTVT.

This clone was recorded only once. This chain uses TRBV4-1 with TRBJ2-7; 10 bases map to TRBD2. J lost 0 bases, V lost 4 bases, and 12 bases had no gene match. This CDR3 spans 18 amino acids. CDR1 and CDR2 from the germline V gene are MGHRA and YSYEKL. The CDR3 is CASSLQSTGTSASYEQYF. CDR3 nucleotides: TGCGCCAGCAGCCTACAATCAACCGGGACTAGCGCCTCCTACGAGCAGTACTTC.

The CDR3 bases are TGTGCCAGCAGTATTTACAGTTCCGAAGCTTTCTTT. As protein: CASSIYSSEAFF. This chain joins TRBV12-3 or TRBV12-4 and TRBJ1-1; D is unclear. Trimming took 5 bases from V and 8 from J, leaving 12 bases between them. The CDR3 is 12 residues long.

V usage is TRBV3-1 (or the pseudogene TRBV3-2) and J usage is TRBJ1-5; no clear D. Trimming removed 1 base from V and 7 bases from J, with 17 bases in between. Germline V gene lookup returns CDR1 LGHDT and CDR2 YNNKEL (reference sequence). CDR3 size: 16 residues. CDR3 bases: TGTGCCAGCAGCCAAGGGGTGCCGACAACATCACAGCCCCAGCATTTT. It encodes CASSQGVPTTSQPQHF.